The 28 T cell receptor beta chains below all came from one sample that was sequenced in a study of vaccination effects on CD4 cells after COVID-19 (dated by TCRdb to between 2021 and 2023). In the ViraFEST assay, PBMC were stimulated with viral peptide pools, and TCR sequencing was then used to find antigen-specific CD4+ T cell clonotypes based on their expansion. After around 10 days of culture, CD4+ T cells were isolated with the EasySep CD4+ T cell isolation kit. Each participant received two doses of an mRNA SARS-CoV-2 vaccine, either BNT162b2 or mRNA-1273. The antigens of these receptors remain unknown. The library was produced with the immunoSEQ multiplex PCR assay. Not all clones reach the TCRdb copy of this immuneACCESS table, which keeps in-frame sequences only. Checked studies attribute under half of the gap to unresolved V genes and leave the rest unexplained. Present in this sample are about 28,000 clones, around four fifths of which were seen just once. The ten largest clones represent 10% of the sample.

Sequences were derived from CD4+ T cells from PBMCs cultured with HCoV-NL63 spike peptides, sampled after COVID-19 vaccination. Explained via the paper, the cell subset or site label denotes: HCoV-NL63 spike overlapping peptide pool stimulation. The origin of the receptors is a human donor who received a COVID-19 vaccine.

This chain joins TRBV2 and TRBJ2-7, with D hard to call. CDR3 size: 15 residues. Germline CDR1 is SNHLY and CDR2 is FYNNEI. V dropped 5 bases and J dropped 2 bases, with 16 bases sitting between them. The chain's CDR3 is CASSLRLDMPYEQYF. In DNA, the CDR3 is TGTGCCAGCAGTCTCCGGCTAGATATGCCCTACGAGCAGTACTTC.

This rearrangement joins TRBV3-1 (or the pseudogene TRBV3-2) to TRBJ2-5; no firm D call. The V end lost 1 base, the J end lost 1 base, and 7 bases lay between the germline ends. This CDR3 contains 14 residues. Germline V gene lookup returns CDR1 LGHDT and CDR2 YNNKEL (reference sequence). In DNA, the CDR3 is TGTGCCAGCAGCCAAGCGGCAGCCCAAGAGACCCAGTACTTC. Residues: CASSQAAAQETQYF.

This clone appeared once. The V call is TRBV29-1, the J call TRBJ2-6; TRBD1 agrees at 8 bases. V lost 6 bases to trimming and J lost 0 bases; unmatched junction nucleotides: 4. The CDR3 sequence is 15 residues long. The germline V gene has CDR1 SQVTM and CDR2 ANQGSEA. CDR3 bases: TGCAGCGTCCCGGGACAGGCCTCTGGGGCCAACGTCCTGACTTTC. Translated: CSVPGQASGANVLTF. The complete variable domain, with remaining parts taken from reference TRBV29-1 and TRBJ2-6, reads SAVISQKPSRDICQRGTSLTIQCQVDSQVTMMFWYRQQPGQSLTLIATANQGSEATYESGFVIDKFPISRPNLTFSTLTVSNMSPEDSSIYLCSVPGQASGANVLTFGAGSRLTVL.

The chain recombines TRBV5-1 with TRBJ1-3; 7 bases align to TRBD1. Germline loops: CDR1 SGHRS, CDR2 YFSETQ. The junction had 11 bases not matched to a gene; V was cut back by 0 bases and J by 2 bases. CDR3 size: 18 residues. The chain's CDR3 is CASSLALTGAVAGNTIYF. The CDR3 nucleotides are TGCGCCAGCAGCTTGGCCCTCACAGGGGCTGTTGCTGGAAACACCATATATTTT.

J is TRBJ1-2 and V is TRBV18; D might be TRBD1 (5 bases). This CDR3 is 16 amino acids long. Trimming left V 2 bases short and J 8 bases short, with 21 bases between. Germline CDR1 KGHSH, CDR2 LQKENI. In DNA, the CDR3 is TGTGCCAGCTCACCAGAAATGGTCCGTGGGGGTGGCGGCTACACCTTC. This gives the protein CASSPEMVRGGGGYTF.

The V call is TRBV19, the J call TRBJ2-1, with 9 bases aligning to TRBD2. V lost 9 bases to trimming and J lost 9 bases; unmatched junction nucleotides: 18. This CDR3 has 16 amino acids. The germline V gene has CDR1 LNHDA and CDR2 SQIVND (reference sequence). DNA for the CDR3: TGTGCCAGCAGGGCGGCGGGGGGGCCGGGGAGAGGTGAGCAGTTCTTC. This translates into CASRAAGGPGRGEQFF.

This clone appeared a single time. V is TRBV10-1 and J is TRBJ1-2; D is possibly TRBD1 (6 bases). The CDR3 runs 14 residues. Germline V gene data show CDR1 as WNHNN and CDR2 as SYGVQD (reference sequence). Between the trimmed V and J ends, which lost 3 bases and 4 bases, there was a span of 12 bases. The CDR3 DNA follows: TGCGCCAGCAGTGAAGGACAGTCAATCTATGGCTACACCTTC. Its protein is CASSEGQSIYGYTF.

The chain has TRBV14 and TRBJ2-5; D is possibly TRBD1 (7 bases). This CDR3 has 15 residues. Germline CDR1 is SGHDN and CDR2 is FVKESK. Trimming removed 3 bases from V and 5 bases from J, with 16 bases in between. The CDR3 DNA reads as TGTGCCAGCAGCCAGCGGGACAGAGATAGGGAGACCCAGTACTTC. This sequence encodes CASSQRDRDRETQYF.

DNA of the CDR3: TGTGCCAGCGGTAGACCGACTGGCGGCTACACCTTC. Translation: CASGRPTGGYTF. The chain links TRBV6-5 to TRBJ1-2; no firm D call. The germline V gene encodes CDR1 MNHEY and CDR2 SVGAGI. The CDR3 has 12 amino acids. The V and J ends lost 8 bases and 8 bases respectively, with 15 bases between them.

This rearrangement joins TRBV10-1 to TRBJ2-3; the match to TRBD2 covers 9 bases. CDR1 is WNHNN and CDR2 is SYGVQD in the germline V gene (reference sequence). V dropped 2 bases and J dropped 7; count of bases not matched to a gene: 4. The CDR3 consists of 14 residues. The CDR3 DNA reads TGCGCCAGCAGTGAGGCTAGCGGGATGAATACGCAGTATTTT. This encodes CASSEASGMNTQYF.

This chain's CDR3 is CASSRNGLYEQYF. The CDR3 region has the DNA TGTGCCAGCAGCCGAAACGGCCTCTACGAGCAGTACTTC. This chain uses TRBV3-1 (or the pseudogene TRBV3-2) with TRBJ2-7; D is uncertain. The CDR3 length is 13 residues. Per the germline V gene, CDR1 is LGHDT and CDR2 is YNNKEL (reference sequence). The V and J ends lost 4 bases and 3 bases respectively, with 10 bases between them.

This chain joins TRBV13 and TRBJ2-3, with 8 bases fitting TRBD2. V dropped 3 bases and J dropped 0; count of bases not matched to a gene: 5. The CDR3 is 16 amino acids. The germline CDR1 and CDR2 sequences are PRHDT and FYEKMQ (reference sequence). CDR3 protein: CASSFLGLASTDTQYF. The DNA for the CDR3 is TGTGCCAGCAGCTTTCTCGGACTAGCTAGCACAGATACGCAGTATTTT.

The chain links TRBV5-4 to TRBJ2-3; the match to TRBD2 covers 11 bases. This CDR3 has 19 amino acids. V shed 0 bases and J 4 bases; nucleotides not matched to a gene: 13. In germline, CDR1 is SGHNT, CDR2 YYREEE (reference sequence). The CDR3 here is CASSLVRGLAGGLADTQYF. CDR3 in DNA: TGTGCCAGCAGCTTGGTTCGGGGATTAGCGGGGGGGTTAGCAGATACGCAGTATTTT.

The chain employs TRBV6-5 and TRBJ2-7; 10 bases map to TRBD2. CDR3 size: 14 residues. Germline assignment: CDR1 MNHEY and CDR2 SVGAGI. Trimming cost V 5 bases and J 2 bases; bases outside gene matches: 3. CDR3 loop: CASSRSGGAYEQYF. In nucleotides, the CDR3 is TGTGCCAGCAGTAGAAGCGGGGGGGCCTACGAGCAGTACTTC.

The rearrangement links TRBV5-1 to TRBJ2-3; TRBD2 agrees at 7 bases. V dropped 4 bases and J dropped 3; count of bases not matched to a gene: 11. The germline gives CDR1 SGHRS, CDR2 YFSETQ. This CDR3 comprises 16 residues. CDR3 protein: CASSPLRSGGTDTQYF. DNA for the CDR3: TGCGCCAGCAGCCCCCTGCGTTCGGGGGGAACAGATACGCAGTATTTT.

The rearrangement links TRBV3-1 (or the pseudogene TRBV3-2) to TRBJ2-1, with D possibly being TRBD1 (5 bases). The CDR3 runs to 15 residues. V was pared by 0 bases and J by 7 bases, with 13 bases between. CDR1 LGHDT and CDR2 YNNKEL come from the germline V gene (reference sequence). For the CDR3, the DNA is TGTGCCAGCAGCCAAGAAGGGGAAGGCCGTAATGAGCAGTTCTTC. Its translation: CASSQEGEGRNEQFF.

The table lists this clone with a few counts. The chain combines TRBV4-1 with TRBJ2-2, with TRBD1 matching 7 bases. The junction had 2 bases not matched to a gene; V was cut back by 1 base and J by 0 bases. The CDR3 spans 16 residues. Germline CDR1 reads MGHRA; CDR2 reads YSYEKL. CDR3 sequence: CASSQAGQTNTGELFF. The CDR3 DNA reads TGCGCCAGCAGCCAAGCGGGACAGACGAACACCGGGGAGCTGTTTTTT.

The chain is built from TRBV11-2 and TRBJ2-7; D unclear. V lost 0 bases to trimming and J lost 3 bases, with 9 bases between them. The CDR3 is 14 residues long. Germline V lookup: CDR1 SGHAT, CDR2 FQNNGV. CDR3 nucleotide sequence: TGTGCCAGCAGCTTAGACTACGGCAACTACGAGCAGTACTTC. It translates to CASSLDYGNYEQYF.

The chain is built from TRBV5-4 and TRBJ1-3, with D tentatively TRBD1 (5 bases). This CDR3 is 14 amino acids long. The ends were cut back, 5 bases at V and 4 bases at J, with 13 bases in the middle. CDR1 is SGHNT and CDR2 is YYREEE in the germline V gene (reference sequence). The CDR3 here is CASRPRESGNTIYF. In DNA, the CDR3 is TGTGCCAGCAGACCCAGGGAGTCGGGAAACACCATATATTTT.

This clone was picked up a small number of times. The rearrangement links TRBV12-3 or TRBV12-4 to TRBJ1-4, with D possibly being TRBD1 (6 bases). The CDR3 is made up of 13 amino acids. Trimming removed 7 bases at V and 5 bases at J, with 11 bases between. This CDR3 is CASKGGWNEKLFF. The CDR3 DNA is TGTGCCAGCAAGGGGGGCTGGAATGAAAAACTGTTTTTT.

Here the CDR3 DNA reads TGTGCCAGCAGTTTAGGGACCCTTATCACAGATACGCAGTATTTT. It specifies CASSLGTLITDTQYF. This chain joins TRBV27 and TRBJ2-3; D is tentatively TRBD1 or TRBD2 (5 bases each). CDR3 length: 15 residues. Deletions cut 2 bases from V and 2 bases from J, with 11 bases between. In germline, CDR1 is MNHEY, CDR2 SMNVEV (reference sequence).

V gene TRBV15 combines with J gene TRBJ1-2, with 7 bases lining up with TRBD1. The CDR3 loop spans 14 amino acids. Germline V gene sequence: CDR1 LNHNV, CDR2 YYDKDF (reference sequence). V lost 3 bases and J lost 6; bases outside the gene matches: 7. This CDR3 reads CATSSPTGLDGYTF. The CDR3 DNA sequence: TGTGCCACCAGCAGCCCGACAGGGCTCGATGGCTACACCTTC.

CDR3 sequence reads: CASSQNGGGEQFF. In DNA, the CDR3 is TGTGCCAGCAGCCAGAATGGCGGCGGGGAGCAGTTCTTC. The chain recombines TRBV3-1 (or the pseudogene TRBV3-2) with TRBJ2-1; D is perhaps TRBD2 (5 bases). The V end lost 3 bases, the J end lost 10 bases, and 13 bases lay between the germline ends. The CDR3 runs 13 residues. CDR1 and CDR2 from the germline V gene are LGHDT and YNNKEL (reference sequence).

This clone was counted once. The V call is TRBV27, the J call TRBJ2-3, with D maybe TRBD1 (6 bases). This CDR3 contains 13 residues. The germline V and J ends were trimmed by 8 bases and 4 bases, with 13 bases remaining between them. Per germline, CDR1 MNHEY and CDR2 SMNVEV (reference sequence). Written as DNA, the CDR3 is TGTGCCAGCCAACAAACAGGGTCAGATACGCAGTATTTT. It codes for CASQQTGSDTQYF.

This sequence joins TRBV7-6 and TRBJ2-7; a weak D match, TRBD1 (5 bases). V was shortened by 5 bases and J by 0 bases, with 14 bases between the two germline ends. Germline V CDR1 and CDR2: SGHVS, FNYEAQ. CDR3 length: 15 amino acids. DNA of the CDR3: TGTGCCAGCAGCCCATCCTACAGGAGCTCCTACGAGCAGTACTTC. Amino acid sequence: CASSPSYRSSYEQYF.

This clone was recorded a few times. The rearrangement joins TRBV10-3 to TRBJ1-4, with D hard to call. Germline loops: CDR1 ENHRY, CDR2 SYGVKD. The CDR3 has 17 amino acids. V shed 4 bases and J shed 8 bases, with 23 bases lying between them. CDR3 amino acids: CAISVIQILGVSEKLFF. CDR3 in DNA: TGTGCCATCAGTGTTATTCAGATCCTAGGTGTTAGCGAAAAACTGTTTTTT.

The chain is built from TRBV7-9 and TRBJ1-1; maybe TRBD1 (6 bases). The CDR3 length is 12 residues. V shed 1 base and J shed 10 bases, with 10 bases lying between them. Germline CDR1 SEHNR, CDR2 FQNEAQ (reference sequence). The CDR3 sequence: CASSLDREGAFF. The CDR3 DNA reads TGTGCCAGCAGCTTAGACAGGGAAGGAGCTTTCTTT.

The chain carries TRBV5-4 and TRBJ2-3, with 13 bases lining up with TRBD2. Unmatched junction bases numbered 6, after V lost 4 bases and J lost 4 bases. Germline assignment: CDR1 SGHNT and CDR2 YYREEE (reference sequence). CDR3 size: 16 residues. CDR3 amino acids: CASSQLAGGGADTQYF. The CDR3 nucleotides read TGTGCCAGCAGCCAACTAGCGGGAGGGGGGGCAGATACGCAGTATTTT. Using reference TRBV5-4 and TRBJ2-3 for the parts outside the CDR3, the full variable domain is ETGVTQSPTHLIKTRGQQVTLRCSSQSGHNTVSWYQQALGQGPQFIFQYYREEENGRGNFPPRFSGLQFPNYSSELNVNALELDDSALYLCASSQLAGGGADTQYFGPGTRLTVL.